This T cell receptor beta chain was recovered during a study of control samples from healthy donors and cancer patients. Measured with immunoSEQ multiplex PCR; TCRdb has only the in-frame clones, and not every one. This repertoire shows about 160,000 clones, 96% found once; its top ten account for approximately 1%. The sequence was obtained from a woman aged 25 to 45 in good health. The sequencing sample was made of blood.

The CDR3 DNA sequence: TGTGCCAGCAGCCTGGGGGCTGTCTACGAGCAGTACTTC. This encodes CASSLGAVYEQYF. The gene calls are TRBV3-1 (or the pseudogene TRBV3-2) and TRBJ2-7; TRBD1 might be the D (6 bases). V was clipped by 4 bases and J by 3 bases, with 10 bases between them. CDR1 and CDR2 from the germline V gene are LGHDT and YNNKEL (reference sequence). CDR3 length equals 13 residues.